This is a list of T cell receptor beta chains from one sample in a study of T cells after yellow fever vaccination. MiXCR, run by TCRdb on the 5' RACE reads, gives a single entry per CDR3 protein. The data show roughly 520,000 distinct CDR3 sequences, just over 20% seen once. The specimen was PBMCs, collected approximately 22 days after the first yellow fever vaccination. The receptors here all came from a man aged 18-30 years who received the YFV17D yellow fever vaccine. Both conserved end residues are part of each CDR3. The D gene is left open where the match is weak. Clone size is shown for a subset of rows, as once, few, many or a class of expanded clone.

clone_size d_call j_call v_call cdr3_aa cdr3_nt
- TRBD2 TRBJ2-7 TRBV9 CASSPLRGAEQYF TGTGCCAGCAGCCCCCTGCGGGGGGCCGAGCAGTACTTC
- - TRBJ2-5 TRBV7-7 CASRAGLSNSETQYF TGTGCTAGCAGGGCGGGACTTAGCAACTCAGAGACCCAGTACTTC
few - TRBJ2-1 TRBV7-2 CASSPQLANEQFF TGTGCCAGCAGCCCCCAACTAGCCAATGAGCAGTTCTTC
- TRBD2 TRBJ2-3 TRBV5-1 CASSQPISGGPTDTQYF TGCGCCAGCAGCCAACCAATTAGCGGGGGTCCCACAGATACGCAGTATTTT
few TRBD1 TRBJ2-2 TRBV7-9 CATSWTGVVNTGELFF TGTGCCACCTCGTGGACAGGCGTCGTGAACACCGGGGAGCTGTTTTTT
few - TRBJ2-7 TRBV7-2 CASSRRSSYEQYF TGTGCCAGCAGCCGTCGCTCCTCCTACGAGCAGTACTTC
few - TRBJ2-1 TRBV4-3 CASSKRIGSYNEQFF TGCGCCAGCTCTAAGCGGATCGGCTCCTACAATGAGCAGTTCTTC
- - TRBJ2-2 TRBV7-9 CASSPGVSGGELLF TGTGCCAGCAGCCCGGGTGTCAGCGGCGGGGAGCTGCTTTTT
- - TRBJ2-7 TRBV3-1 CASSQDRSGLYEQYF TGTGCCAGCAGCCAAGATCGGTCGGGGTTATACGAGCAGTACTTC
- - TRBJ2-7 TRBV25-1 CASSSPGGWDEQYF TGTGCCAGCAGTTCCCCTGGGGGTTGGGACGAGCAGTACTTC
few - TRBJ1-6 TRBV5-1 CASSLAGTQYNSPLHF TGCGCCAGCAGCTTGGCCGGGACACAGTATAATTCACCCCTCCACTTT
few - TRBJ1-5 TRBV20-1 CSATEHRLESQPQHF TGCAGTGCTACAGAACACCGCCTGGAAAGCCAGCCCCAGCATTTT
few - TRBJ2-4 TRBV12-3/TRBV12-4 CGCSTKNIQYF TGTGGTTGCTCGACCAAAAACATTCAGTACTTC
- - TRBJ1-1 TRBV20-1 CSARDLTHALNTEAFF TGCAGTGCTAGAGATCTGACCCACGCCCTGAACACTGAAGCTTTCTTT
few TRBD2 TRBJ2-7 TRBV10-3 CAISDLQGTSGVYF TGTGCCATCAGTGACCTACAAGGGACTAGCGGGGTATACTTC
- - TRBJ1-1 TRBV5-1 CASSLVKGPATEAFF TGCGCCAGCAGCTTGGTTAAGGGACCGGCCACTGAAGCTTTCTTT
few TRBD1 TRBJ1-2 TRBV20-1 CSASTSTGWNYGYTF TGCAGTGCTAGTACGTCGACAGGGTGGAACTATGGCTACACCTTC
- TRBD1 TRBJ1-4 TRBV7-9 CASSFGNRGNEKLFF TGTGCCAGCAGCTTCGGGAACAGGGGGAATGAAAAACTGTTTTTT
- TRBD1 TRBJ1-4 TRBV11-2 CASSLTSPGTGGDEKLFF TGTGCCAGCAGCTTAACCTCCCCCGGGACAGGGGGCGATGAAAAACTGTTTTTT
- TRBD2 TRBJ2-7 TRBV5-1 CASRLAVSYEQYF TGCGCCAGCAGACTAGCGGTCTCCTACGAGCAGTACTTC
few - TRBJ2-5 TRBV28 CASSLLGFQETQYF TGTGCCAGCAGTTTACTGGGATTCCAAGAGACCCAGTACTTC
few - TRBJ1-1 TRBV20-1 CSARGVGGTEAFF TGCAGTGCTAGAGGGGTAGGTGGCACTGAAGCTTTCTTT
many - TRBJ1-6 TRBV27 CASSHTQDSPLHF TGTGCCAGCAGTCACACACAGGATTCACCCCTCCACTTT
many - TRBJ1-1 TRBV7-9 CASSFGGGDEAFF TGTGCCAGCAGCTTTGGAGGGGGGGATGAAGCTTTCTTT
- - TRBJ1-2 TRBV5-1 CASSSGPMNGYTF TGCGCCAGCAGCTCCGGGCCTATGAATGGCTACACCTTC
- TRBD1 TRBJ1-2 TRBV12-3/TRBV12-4 CASSFRGHFYTF TGTGCCAGCAGTTTCAGGGGGCACTTCTACACCTTC
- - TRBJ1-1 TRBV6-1 CASTVSGFTEAFF TGTGCCAGCACAGTTTCGGGGTTCACTGAAGCTTTCTTT
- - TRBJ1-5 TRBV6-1 CASSFGLGNQPQHF TGTGCCAGCAGCTTTGGGCTGGGCAATCAGCCCCAGCATTTT
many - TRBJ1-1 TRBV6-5 CASSYLGQVKAFF TGTGCCAGCAGTTATTTGGGGCAGGTAAAAGCTTTCTTT
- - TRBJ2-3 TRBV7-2 CASSQLHGGTDTQYF TGTGCCAGCAGCCAACTCCACGGCGGCACAGATACGCAGTATTTT
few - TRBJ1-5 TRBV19 CASSTTGLSNQPQHF TGTGCCAGTAGTACCACAGGGTTAAGCAATCAGCCCCAGCATTTT
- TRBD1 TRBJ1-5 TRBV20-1 CSALDGQRGHQPQHF TGCAGTGCCCTCGACGGGCAAAGGGGGCATCAGCCCCAGCATTTT
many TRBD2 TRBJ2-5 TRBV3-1 CASSQDGGETQYF TGCGCCAGCAGCCAAGACGGGGGGGAGACCCAGTACTTC
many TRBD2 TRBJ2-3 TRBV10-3 CAIRGRLAGAVTDTQYF TGTGCCATCAGGGGCCGGCTAGCGGGGGCCGTCACAGATACGCAGTATTTT
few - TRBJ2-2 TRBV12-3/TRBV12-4 CASSYRWGFDAGELFF TGTGCCAGCAGTTACCGGTGGGGATTTGATGCCGGGGAGCTGTTTTTT
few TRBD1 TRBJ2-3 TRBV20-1 CSATRGRPDTQYF TGCAGTGCTACAAGGGGGCGCCCAGATACGCAGTATTTT
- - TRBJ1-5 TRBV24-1 CATSDSARGSNQPQHF TGTGCCACCAGTGATTCCGCCAGGGGAAGCAATCAGCCCCAGCATTTT
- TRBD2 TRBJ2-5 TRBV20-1 CSTHSLGEGETQYF TGCAGTACTCATAGTTTGGGGGAGGGAGAGACCCAGTACTTC
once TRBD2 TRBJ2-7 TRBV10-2 CASSESGTSGAYEQYF TGCGCCAGCAGTGAGTCTGGGACTAGCGGTGCCTACGAGCAGTACTTC
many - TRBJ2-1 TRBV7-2 CASSSRPSSYNEQFF TGTGCCAGCAGTTCCCGGCCAAGCTCCTACAATGAGCAGTTCTTC
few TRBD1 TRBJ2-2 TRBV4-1 CASSHVPGQGSPGELFF TGCGCCAGCAGCCACGTCCCGGGACAGGGTAGCCCCGGGGAGCTGTTTTTT
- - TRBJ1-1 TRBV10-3 CAISGGGSNMNTEAFF TGTGCCATCAGTGGGGGTGGGAGTAACATGAACACTGAAGCTTTCTTT
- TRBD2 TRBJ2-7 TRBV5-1 CASSLASGGISYEQYF TGCGCCAGCAGCTTGGCTAGCGGGGGGATTTCCTACGAGCAGTACTTC
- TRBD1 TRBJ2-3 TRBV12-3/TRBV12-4 CASSRDRTNTDTQYF TGTGCCAGCAGTCGGGACAGGACAAACACAGATACGCAGTATTTT
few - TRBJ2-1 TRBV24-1 CATSDSTRVGEQFF TGTGCCACCAGTGACTCCACCCGCGTGGGGGAGCAGTTCTTC
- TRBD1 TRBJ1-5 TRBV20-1 CSAGNRGEQPQHF TGCAGTGCTGGAAACAGGGGCGAACAGCCCCAGCATTTT
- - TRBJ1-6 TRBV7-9 CASSWNLRGDNSPLHF TGTGCCAGCAGCTGGAACCTGAGGGGGGATAATTCACCCCTCCACTTT
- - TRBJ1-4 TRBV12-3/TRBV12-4 CASSPALGVKLFF TGTGCCAGCAGCCCCGCTCTGGGCGTAAAACTGTTTTTT
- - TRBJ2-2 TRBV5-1 CASSLVERGTGELFF TGCGCCAGCAGCTTGGTCGAGCGAGGCACCGGGGAGCTGTTTTTT
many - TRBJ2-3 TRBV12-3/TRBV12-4 CASSLGGASTDTQYF TGTGCCAGCAGTTTAGGGGGGGCTAGCACAGATACGCAGTATTTT